These 21 T cell receptor beta chains came from one sample sequenced in a study of neoadjuvant anti-PD-1 for oral cavity cancer. TCRdb's table, derived via immunoSEQ multiplex PCR, lists solely in-frame clones and lacks some. The table has 10,000 to 15,000 clones, around 56% seen once; the top ten hold 10% to 15%. The sequencing here drew on tumor tissue, taken before nivolumab (anti-PD-1) treatment. The receptor set was obtained from a person aged 35-79 years with oral cavity squamous cell carcinoma.

This rearrangement joins TRBV9 to TRBJ2-1; the match to TRBD2 covers 10 bases. CDR1 SGDLS and CDR2 YYNGEE come from the germline V gene. V lost 4 bases to trimming and J lost 4 bases; unmatched junction nucleotides: 5. There are 15 residues in the CDR3. The CDR3 reads CASSFRTSGYNEQFF. CDR3 nucleotide sequence: TGTGCCAGCAGCTTCCGGACTAGCGGATACAATGAGCAGTTCTTC. Full variable domain (outside the CDR3, taken from reference TRBV9 and TRBJ2-1): DSGVTQTPKHLITATGQRVTLRCSPRSGDLSVYWYQQSLDQGLQFLIQYYNGEERAKGNILERFSAQQFPDLHSELNLSSLELGDSALYFCASSFRTSGYNEQFFGPGTRLTVL.

This clone was counted a few times. The chain employs TRBV19 and TRBJ2-7, with 12 bases identical to TRBD2. With V trimmed by 5 bases and J by 6 bases, 17 bases remained unmatched. CDR3 length: 18 amino acids. Germline loops: CDR1 LNHDA, CDR2 SQIVND (reference sequence). Here the CDR3 reads CASSARTSGNLLAGEQYF. The CDR3, as DNA: TGTGCCAGTAGTGCCCGGACTAGCGGGAACCTCTTAGCTGGCGAGCAGTACTTC. Together with reference TRBV19 and TRBJ2-7, the CDR3 gives the full variable domain: DGGITQSPKYLFRKEGQNVTLSCEQNLNHDAMYWYRQDPGQGLRLIYYSQIVNDFQKGDIAEGYSVSREKKESFPLTVTSAQKNPTAFYLCASSARTSGNLLAGEQYFGPGTRLTVT.

This clone occurred a few times. The chain uses TRBV18 and TRBJ2-1; no reliable D call. This CDR3 has 15 residues. The germline gives CDR1 KGHSH, CDR2 LQKENI. V was pared by 1 base and J by 4 bases, with 11 bases between. CDR3 sequence: CASSPQGGSYNEQFF. CDR3 bases: TGTGCCAGCTCACCACAAGGCGGATCATACAATGAGCAGTTCTTC.

This clone has just a few counts. The CDR3 DNA follows: TGCGCCAGCAGCCAGGCGACTAGCGGGAACCACAATGAGCAGTTCTTC. As protein: CASSQATSGNHNEQFF. This chain links TRBV4-1 with TRBJ2-1; 11 positions match TRBD2. The CDR3 runs 16 residues. The germline V gene has CDR1 MGHRA and CDR2 YSYEKL. Losses at the gene ends were 3 bases for V and 5 bases for J; bases not matched to a gene: 6.

The CDR3 spells CASNSRPGNEQYF. The DNA for the CDR3 is TGTGCCAGCAATTCCAGACCCGGGAACGAGCAGTACTTC. The genes are TRBV6-1 and TRBJ2-7, with D tentatively TRBD2 (5 bases). Per germline, CDR1 MNHNS and CDR2 SASEGT. The CDR3 sequence is 13 residues long. Trimming removed 7 bases from V and 5 bases from J, with 15 bases in between.

V is TRBV30 and J is TRBJ1-5; maybe TRBD1 (5 bases). Germline CDR1 and CDR2: GTSNPN and SVGIG (reference sequence). V was pared by 5 bases and J by 0 bases, with 11 bases between. This CDR3 is 14 amino acids long. The CDR3 sequence: CAWGTDNSNQPQHF. DNA for the CDR3: TGTGCCTGGGGGACGGACAATAGCAATCAGCCCCAGCATTTT.

The chain uses TRBV4-2 and TRBJ1-1, with unresolved D. The CDR3 has 15 residues. Germline-derived CDR1 and CDR2 are LGHNA and YNFKEQ. V was shortened by 0 bases and J by 3 bases, with 11 bases between the two germline ends. This CDR3 is CASSQDRQTHTEAFF. CDR3 DNA sequence: TGTGCCAGCAGCCAAGATCGGCAGACCCACACTGAAGCTTTCTTT.

The V and J genes are TRBV30 and TRBJ1-5, with D possibly matching TRBD1 (6 bases). Per the germline V gene, CDR1 is GTSNPN and CDR2 is SVGIG (reference sequence). V was cut by 2 bases and J by 5 bases, with 16 bases left in between. CDR3 length: 15 residues. In DNA form, the CDR3 reads TGTGCCTGGAGTTGGGGAAATGGGGGCGATCAGCCCCAGCATTTT. Amino acids: CAWSWGNGGDQPQHF.

The chain is built from TRBV2 and TRBJ2-1; D perhaps matches TRBD2 (7 bases). Germline V gene sequence: CDR1 SNHLY, CDR2 FYNNEI. Trimming cost V 9 bases and J 10 bases, with 22 bases left between them. The CDR3 consists of 14 residues. Here the CDR3 reads CARGSGTPGGEQFF. The CDR3 DNA is TGTGCCAGGGGATCGGGGACACCCGGGGGGGAGCAGTTCTTC.

The rearrangement uses TRBV7-3 and TRBJ2-2; TRBD2 aligns across 10 bases. The CDR3 sequence is 20 residues long. Trimming removed 0 bases from V and 1 base from J; junction bases left unmatched: 11. Germline V gene sequence: CDR1 SGHTA, CDR2 FQGTGA. The DNA for the CDR3 is TGTGCCAGCAGCTTAACAGGGTCTAGCGGGAGCGGAGGGAACACCGGGGAGCTGTTTTTT. This translates into CASSLTGSSGSGGNTGELFF.

The chain joins TRBV2 to TRBJ1-5; TRBD1 matches at 12 bases. Germline V gene lookup returns CDR1 SNHLY and CDR2 FYNNEI. Germline trimming cut 4 bases from V and 6 bases from J; bases unmatched to any gene: 10. CDR3 length: 17 amino acids. The CDR3 DNA follows: TGTGCCAGCAGTGGTTGGGACAGGGGGCTAATTGCTCAGCCCCAGCATTTT. Its protein is CASSGWDRGLIAQPQHF.

V usage is TRBV6-5 and J usage is TRBJ1-1; 7 nucleotides agree with TRBD1. This CDR3 is 13 amino acids long. With 6 bases clipped from V and 1 base from J, the junction kept 2 bases outside the gene matches. CDR1 and CDR2 (germline): MNHEY, SVGAGI. DNA of the CDR3: TGTGCCAGCAGACGACAGGGGAACACTGAAGCTTTCTTT. This encodes CASRRQGNTEAFF.

V is TRBV2 and J is TRBJ2-1, with D perhaps matching TRBD2 (6 bases). Looked up from germline, CDR1 is SNHLY and CDR2 is FYNNEI. The V and J ends lost 4 bases and 0 bases respectively, with 10 bases between them. The CDR3 spans 15 residues. CDR3 amino acids: CASSGGLTSYNEQFF. CDR3 coding DNA: TGTGCCAGCAGTGGGGGACTCACCTCCTACAATGAGCAGTTCTTC.

This chain joins TRBV25-1 and TRBJ1-1, with D possibly being TRBD1 (5 bases). The CDR3 totals 15 residues. CDR1 and CDR2 from the germline V gene are MGHDK and SYGVNS. V was trimmed by 1 base and J by 7 bases, leaving 16 bases between them. The CDR3 sequence: CASSESRTGSIEAFF. The CDR3 region has the DNA TGTGCCAGCAGTGAATCGAGAACAGGCTCAATTGAAGCTTTCTTT.

This clone was seen once. One end of the junction fails to match germline, which may point to a read error. The rearrangement links TRBV28 to TRBJ2-3; TRBD2 agrees at 7 bases. In germline, CDR1 is MDHEN, CDR2 SYDVKM. This CDR3 region has 16 residues. The CDR3 reads CANSLNSGPSTDTQYF. As DNA, the CDR3 is TGTGCCAACAGTTTAAATAGCGGGCCGAGCACAGATACGCAGTATTTT. Supplemented by reference TRBV28 and TRBJ2-3, the full variable domain reads DVKVTQSSRYLVKRTGEKVFLECVQDMDHENMFWYRQDPGLGLRLIYFSYDVKMKEKGDIPEGYSVSREKKERFSLILESASTNQTSMYLCANSLNSGPSTDTQYFGPGTRLTVL.

This clone is deemed medium-sized. The V gene is TRBV11-2, the J gene TRBJ1-2; TRBD1 matches 7 bases. J was trimmed by 4 bases and V by 4 bases; bases with no gene match: 3. The V gene's germline CDR1 is SGHAT and CDR2 FQNNGV. This CDR3 contains 13 residues. The CDR3 loop reads CASSSTGIYGYTF. The CDR3 DNA follows: TGTGCCAGCAGCTCGACAGGGATCTATGGCTACACCTTC.

Details on this clone: Other DNA sequences in the sample encode the same CDR3. The rearrangement uses TRBV7-8 and TRBJ2-3; D is uncertain. The CDR3 length is 13 residues. The germline V gene has CDR1 SGHVS and CDR2 FQNEAQ. V shed 3 bases and J shed 2 bases, with 6 bases lying between them. Here the CDR3 reads CASSFGATDTQYF. The CDR3, as DNA: TGTGCCAGCAGCTTTGGAGCCACAGATACGCAGTATTTT.

The sample holds one count of this clone. V gene TRBV12-5 combines with J gene TRBJ2-6; D may be TRBD1 (6 bases). The V gene lost 5 bases and the J gene lost 0 bases, with 11 bases spanning the gap. CDR1 and CDR2 (germline): LGHNT, FRNRAP. The CDR3 has 16 residues. The CDR3 here is CASGLQGPSGANVLTF. CDR3 nucleotide sequence: TGTGCTAGTGGTCTACAGGGCCCCTCTGGGGCCAACGTCCTGACTTTC.

This chain connects TRBV5-5 to TRBJ2-3; TRBD2 might be the D (5 bases). The CDR3 consists of 14 residues. The germline CDR1 and CDR2 sequences are SGHKS and YYEKEE (reference sequence). Trimming left V 4 bases short and J 1 base short, with 10 bases between. For the CDR3, the DNA is TGTGCCAGCAGCCAAGATAGCGGCACAGATACGCAGTATTTT. Translating gives CASSQDSGTDTQYF.

The chain joins TRBV7-8 to TRBJ2-5; 13 positions match TRBD2. CDR1 is SGHVS, CDR2 FQNEAQ, per germline. There are 15 residues in the CDR3. V gave up 8 bases and J gave up 5 bases; unmatched junction bases: 8. The CDR3 DNA is TGTGCCAGCGGCCCCGGACTAGCGGGAGCTGAGACCCAGTACTTC. Translated, it gives CASGPGLAGAETQYF.

This sequence joins TRBV7-9 and TRBJ1-1; no clear D. The germline V gene encodes CDR1 SEHNR and CDR2 FQNEAQ (reference sequence). The V gene lost 3 bases and the J gene lost 4 bases, with 12 bases spanning the gap. The CDR3 consists of 14 residues. CDR3 amino acids: CASSFREVGTEAFF. The CDR3 DNA follows: TGTGCCAGCAGCTTTCGGGAGGTGGGCACTGAAGCTTTCTTT.